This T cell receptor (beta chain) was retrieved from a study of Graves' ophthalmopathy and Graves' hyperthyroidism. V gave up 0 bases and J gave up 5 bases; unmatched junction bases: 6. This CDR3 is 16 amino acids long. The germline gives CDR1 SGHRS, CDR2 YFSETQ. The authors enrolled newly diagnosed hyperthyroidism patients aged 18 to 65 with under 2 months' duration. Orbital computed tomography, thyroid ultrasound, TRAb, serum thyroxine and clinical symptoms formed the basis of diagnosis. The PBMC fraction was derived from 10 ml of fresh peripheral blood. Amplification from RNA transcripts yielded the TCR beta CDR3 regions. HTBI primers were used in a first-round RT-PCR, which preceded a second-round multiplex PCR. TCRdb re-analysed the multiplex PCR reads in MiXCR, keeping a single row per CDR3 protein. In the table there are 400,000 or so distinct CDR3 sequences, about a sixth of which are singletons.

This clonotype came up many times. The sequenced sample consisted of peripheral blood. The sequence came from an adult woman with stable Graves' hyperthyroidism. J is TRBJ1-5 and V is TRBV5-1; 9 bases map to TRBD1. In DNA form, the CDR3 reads TGCGCCAGCAGCTTGGGGGACAGGGTCGGCGATCAGCCCCAGCATTTT. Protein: CASSLGDRVGDQPQHF. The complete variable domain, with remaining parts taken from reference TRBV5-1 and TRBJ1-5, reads KAGVTQTPRYLIKTRGQQVTLSCSPISGHRSVSWYQQTPGQGLQFLFEYFSETQRNKGNFPGRFSGRQFSNSRSEMNVSTLELGDSALYLCASSLGDRVGDQPQHFGDGTRLSIL.